This T cell receptor (beta chain) was recovered during a study of human T cells and chemical hapten exposure (dated by TCRdb to 2020 to 2022). About the full investigation: For sensitization, 2% DPC in acetone was applied to a roughly 2 cm by roughly 2 cm area of upper inner arm skin. Throughout the study period of roughly 24 weeks, patients also received therapeutic DPC doses to the scalp every week. Patch tests used Finn chambers with 0.01% DPC on the upper back, scored after 6 days by International Contact Dermatitis Research Group standards. Most of the patients in the cohort were female, and the cohort covered alopecia areata with under or over 50% scalp involvement, alopecia totalis and alopecia universalis. Libraries were combined into a pool for sequencing, and differences in TCR yield between samples came mainly from small differences in library volumes within the pool. The study tracked peripheral blood TCR repertoire changes in vivo during primary and secondary sensitization to the hapten diphenylcyclopropenone (DPC) in alopecia patients. Blood samples were taken from patients before sensitization (week 0) and then at 2, 6 and about 24 weeks after DPC sensitization. For TCR sequencing, blood came from 25 to 35 alopecia patients at anywhere from one to four time points (pre-sensitization, 2, 6 and 24 weeks). Findings and caveats that apply to the study as a whole: DPC sensitization did not change how many TCRs were above 1 in 1000 frequency, and no evidence was found of alterations in global repertoire structure. Alopecia, a presumed autoimmune disease, was present in all patients, so the immune response of the patients might differ from that of healthy individuals. Repeated subsampling changed both the strength of the expansion versus patch-test correlation and the threshold at which that correlation became significant. A positive correlation was found between the number of PT1 expanded TCRs and patch test score, with significance reached at thresholds 8, 16 and 32 but not 4. Significantly more large CDR3 similarity clusters were formed by expanded TCRs than by pre-sensitization or healthy control sets, consistent with antigen-driven responses.

Libraries were built with RACE. Data came from a NextSeq 500. Library preparation attached unique molecular identifiers to individual cDNA molecules for quantitative, reproducible TCR counting. For every blood RNA sample, sequencing covered both the TCR alpha and TCR beta chains. As for the original processing: A median of around 96,000 TCRs per sample was observed, with a range of roughly 20,000 to 750,000. V, J and CDR3 annotation of the TCR reads was carried out using the Decombinator software suite. To make PS versus PT1 abundance plots, every sample was subsampled to the same number of TCRs (28,000). TCRs were defined as expanded if absent before sensitization and observed at least eight times at the 2-week time point. TCRdb handled the public reads itself, with Q25 trimming in fastp and clone calling in MiXCR, and kept productive beta chains. CDR3 protein duplicates are merged, each entry listing the most common genes and DNA. TCRdb, not the authors, supplied the V and J calls. The table for this sample lists about 42,000 distinct CDR3 sequences; roughly an eighth of them were counted only once. Clones ranked in the top ten supply approximately 5.3% of the sample.

The germline V gene (reference sequence) provides CDR1 GTSNPN and CDR2 SVGIG. The junction shows trimming of 2 bases on V and 9 bases on J, plus 13 bases between the germline ends. The CDR3 has 13 amino acids, counting the end cysteine and phenylalanine. Left in the record is the CDR3 DNA by itself, 39 bases read in frame from the first base. According to the study, the label for this sample's time point signals: pre-sensitization, week 0. The meaning of the sample's treatment or condition label: therapeutic diphenylcyclopropenone sensitization with weekly scalp DPC. At each patch-test visit, blood was drawn before the patch test was applied. Eligible patients were aged 18 to 70, diagnosed with alopecia, deemed suitable for DPC therapy, and excluded if pregnant. Total RNA was isolated from unfractionated whole blood collected in Tempus Blood RNA tubes. Notes on this clonotype: Its antigen has not been determined. Base-call qualities are not available, and no considerably larger clone is one nucleotide away.

The rearranged chain carries TRBV30 and TRBJ2-2, with the D gene too uncertain to name. This sample comprised whole blood, obtained in connection with sensitization to the hapten diphenylcyclopropenone (DPC). The receptor was derived from a woman aged 25-40 years with alopecia areata. Some clones in this sample may be carry-over from other donors' samples. The CDR3 sequence is CAWSSGLNRELFF. In nucleotide form, the sequence is TGTGCCTGGAGTTCTGGTCTCAACCGGGAGCTGTTTTTT.